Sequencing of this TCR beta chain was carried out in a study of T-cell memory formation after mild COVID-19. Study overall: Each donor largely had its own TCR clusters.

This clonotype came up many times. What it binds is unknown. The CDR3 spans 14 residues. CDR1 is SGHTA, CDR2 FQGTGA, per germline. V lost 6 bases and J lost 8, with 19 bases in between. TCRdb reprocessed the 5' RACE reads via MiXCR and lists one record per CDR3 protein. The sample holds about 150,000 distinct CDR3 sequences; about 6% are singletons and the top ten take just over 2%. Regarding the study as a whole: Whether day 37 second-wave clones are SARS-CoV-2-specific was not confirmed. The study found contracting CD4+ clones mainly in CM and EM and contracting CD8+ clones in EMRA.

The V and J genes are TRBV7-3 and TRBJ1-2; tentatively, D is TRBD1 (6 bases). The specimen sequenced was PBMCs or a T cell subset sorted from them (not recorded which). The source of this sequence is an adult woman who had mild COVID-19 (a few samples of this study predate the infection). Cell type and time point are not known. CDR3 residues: CASRKTGVGNGYTF. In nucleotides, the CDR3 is TGTGCCAGCAGAAAGACAGGAGTAGGTAACGGCTACACCTTC.